The present TCR beta chain was sequenced within a study of T cell responses to AZD1222 COVID-19 vaccine (dated by TCRdb to about 2021). For the study in its entirety: AZD1222 recipients given second doses at about 4 weeks or at about 12 weeks were pooled, since spike-specific TCR depth and breadth were not found to differ between the two schedules. TCR sequencing was performed for 230 to 250 trial participants, of whom 200 to 210 were given two doses of AZD1222 and approximately 25 were given two doses of MenACWY control vaccine. Enrollment into the trials was organized by age into subgroups of 18-55, 56-69 and 70-plus years, and those subgroups contained roughly 140, 27 and 60 TCR-sequenced participants, respectively. Here is what the overall study found, with its caveats: In the small 56-69-year group, the increase in depth fell short of significance, most likely because of low power. Because no day 14 peak-response samples were available, repertoires were characterized only after the peak T cell response. A significant rise in spike-specific TCR breadth and depth was observed after two AZD1222 doses relative to day 0 and relative to MenACWY recipients. Reportedly, almost half of the unique spike-specific TCRs recognized epitopes lying outside the regions that are mutated in the B.1.351 and B.1.1.7 variants. Only a handful of AZD1222 recipients were SARS-CoV-2 seropositive at baseline, limiting conclusions about previously exposed vaccinees. Most participants were white British and females outnumbered males, and the authors suggested that clonal diversity may have been underestimated. The vaccine-associated CD4 TCRs covered the entire spike protein, and the dominant responses fell in regions 160-218 and 743-854.

Regarding this clone: Its antigen specificity is not known. No quality values exist for individual bases; no much larger clone is one base distant.

The CDR3 regions of human TCRbeta chains were analyzed by immunosequencing. The paper's processing steps were these. Repertoire TCRs were checked for matches against a reference library of SARS-CoV-2-specific TCRs that had been generated using the MIRA antigen-specificity platform. Breadth was defined as the fraction of unique TCRs that were SARS-CoV-2-associated. Depth was defined as the fraction of total T cells that were SARS-CoV-2-associated. Using the MIRA data, each spike-specific TCR was assigned both to the spike region to which the TCR was reactive and to a CD4 or CD8 class. Log10-transformed breadth and depth values were compared by one-way ANOVA with Sidak's multiple comparisons tests. TCRdb's version of the immuneACCESS table is confined to in-frame rearrangements and falls short of the full clone set. An unresolved V gene accounts for under half of the shortfall where checked; the remainder is of unknown origin. V and J calls plus clone size are reproduced from that table; the DNA served to infer D and trimming. Here the sample has 93,000 or so clones; 80% to 95% occur a single time. 4.5% to 5.5% of the sample is taken by the ten largest.

The CDR3 holds 15 amino acids from the cysteine to the phenylalanine. The only DNA kept is the CDR3, 45 bases in frame from the first base. CDR1 MDHEN and CDR2 SYDVKM are derived from the germline V gene. Ends trimmed: V by 6 bases, J by 6 bases; bases unmatched to a gene: 4. Explained via the paper, the time point label denotes: baseline before first vaccination. Vaccinee samples came from UK trials COV001 and COV002, including a single-blind randomized controlled phase 2/3 trial of AZD1222 (ChAdOx1 nCoV-19) in healthy adults. For TCRbeta chain sequencing, PBMC samples were collected from trial participants at day 0 and at day 28 after the second dose.

The TCR was taken from an adult in good health. The rearrangement joined TRBV28 to TRBJ2-1, with 14 junctional bases fitting TRBD2. Here the sequenced sample was peripheral blood, taken on day 0 of AZD1222 vaccination. The CDR3 in this case is CASRPGTSGGNEQFF. The nucleotide sequence reads TGTGCCAGCAGACCTGGGACTAGCGGGGGCAATGAGCAGTTCTTC.